This passage covers 27 T cell receptor beta chains from one sample sequenced in a study of cytomegalovirus exposure and HLA in healthy donors. In the PCR, 60 Vbeta and 13 Jbeta primers were used. Clones were read by immunoSEQ multiplex PCR, and TCRdb kept only the in-frame ones, dropping some. This table has around 100,000 clones, 65% to 85% appearing once. The specimen sequenced was PBMCs. The receptors shown here come from a woman between 40 and 55 years old in good health and CMV-seronegative.

The chain has TRBV7-3 and TRBJ2-5, with TRBD1 as a possible D gene (5 bases). Germline V gene data show CDR1 as SGHTA and CDR2 as FQGTGA. Trimming cost V 0 bases and J 1 base, with 9 bases left between them. CDR3 length: 15 amino acids. The CDR3 protein is CASSLTGLFQETQYF. CDR3 nucleotide sequence: TGTGCCAGCAGCTTAACGGGGCTATTCCAAGAGACCCAGTACTTC.

This chain connects TRBV6-6 to TRBJ1-1, with 8 bases that match TRBD1. V lost 5 bases to trimming and J lost 1 base; unmatched junction nucleotides: 3. The CDR3 length is 14 residues. CDR1 is MNHNY and CDR2 is SVGAGI in the germline V gene (reference sequence). In DNA form, the CDR3 reads TGTGCCAGCAGTAGAGACAGGGGGAACACTGAAGCTTTCTTT. As protein: CASSRDRGNTEAFF.

This clone was recorded a few times. The V and J genes are TRBV29-1 and TRBJ1-1; a possible D gene is TRBD1 (6 bases). V was cut by 7 bases and J by 6 bases, with 15 bases left in between. The CDR3 is 12 amino acids. In germline, CDR1 is SQVTM, CDR2 ANQGSEA. In DNA, the CDR3 is TGCAGCGGGGACATTCCCGGGGCTGAAGCTTTCTTT. This gives the protein CSGDIPGAEAFF.

In regard to this clone: Compared with germline, one end of the junction differs, possibly owing to a read error. This chain connects TRBV11-2 to TRBJ2-1; D remains ambiguous. The CDR3 runs 11 residues. From germline, CDR1 is SGHAT and CDR2 FQNNGV. Here the CDR3 reads CAGSSGNEQFF. CDR3 bases: TGTGCCGGCAGCTCCGGCAATGAGCAGTTCTTC.

The CDR3 protein is CASEGLGARDTGELFF. CDR3 in DNA: TGTGCCAGCGAAGGCCTTGGGGCCAGAGACACCGGGGAGCTGTTTTTT. The chain is built from TRBV4-2 and TRBJ2-2, with D tentatively TRBD1 (5 bases). The germline gives CDR1 LGHNA, CDR2 YNFKEQ. The ends were cut back, 8 bases at V and 3 bases at J, with 19 bases in the middle. The CDR3 is 16 amino acids.

The gene calls are TRBV28 and TRBJ2-5, with 8 bases fitting TRBD2. In germline, CDR1 is MDHEN, CDR2 SYDVKM. Unmatched junction bases numbered 7, after V lost 1 base and J lost 0 bases. This CDR3 is built from 17 residues. CDR3 nucleotide sequence: TGTGCCAGCAGTTTATTGTCGCCTAGCGGGTACCAAGAGACCCAGTACTTC. Amino acids: CASSLLSPSGYQETQYF.

The chain recombines TRBV29-1 with TRBJ2-3, with 14 positions matching TRBD2. This CDR3 region has 15 residues. Per the germline V gene, CDR1 is SQVTM and CDR2 is ANQGSEA. The V and J ends lost 7 bases and 3 bases, in that order; junction bases with no gene match: 6. Written as DNA, the CDR3 is TGCAGCGCAATGGGACTAGCGGGAGCTACAGATACGCAGTATTTT. Its translation is CSAMGLAGATDTQYF.

The genes are TRBV30 and TRBJ2-3; the match to TRBD2 covers 14 bases. Trimming took 4 bases from V and 5 from J; bases not matched to a gene: 11. The CDR3 extends over 17 amino acids. Germline CDR1 is GTSNPN and CDR2 is SVGIG (reference sequence). The CDR3 DNA follows: TGTGCCTGGACACGAACTCGGACTAGCGGGGGGCTAGATACGCAGTATTTT. Translated, it gives CAWTRTRTSGGLDTQYF.

This chain links TRBV5-1 with TRBJ2-2; 7 nucleotides line up with TRBD1. Germline V gene sequence: CDR1 SGHRS, CDR2 YFSETQ. Losses at the gene ends were 1 base for V and 3 bases for J; bases not matched to a gene: 6. The CDR3 totals 16 residues. The CDR3 loop is CASSLNGQDYTGELFF. The CDR3 DNA sequence: TGCGCCAGCAGCTTGAATGGACAGGATTACACCGGGGAGCTGTTTTTT.

The rearrangement links TRBV6-1 to TRBJ2-3; 14 bases agree with TRBD2. Germline V CDR1 and CDR2: MNHNS, SASEGT. The CDR3 spans 16 residues. With 1 base clipped from V and 5 bases from J, the junction kept 2 bases outside the gene matches. In nucleotides, the CDR3 is TGTGCCAGCAGTGAAGTAGGACTAGCGGGAGGAGATACGCAGTATTTT. Protein sequence: CASSEVGLAGGDTQYF.

This clone has a handful of counts. V and J are TRBV11-1 and TRBJ2-5; maybe TRBD2 (5 bases). There are 13 residues in the CDR3. The germline CDR1 and CDR2 sequences are SGHAT and FQDESV (reference sequence). Trimming removed 5 bases at V and 2 bases at J, with 9 bases between. The DNA for the CDR3 is TGTGCCAGCAGCACCGGGATACAAGAGACCCAGTACTTC. This translates into CASSTGIQETQYF.

The rearrangement uses TRBV27 and TRBJ1-1; no definite D call. This CDR3 region has 14 residues. V was cut by 2 bases and J by 2 bases, with 9 bases left in between. The germline gives CDR1 MNHEY, CDR2 SMNVEV (reference sequence). This CDR3 is CASSLTGVNTEAFF. In DNA, the CDR3 is TGTGCCAGCAGTTTAACCGGGGTCAACACTGAAGCTTTCTTT.

This chain links TRBV11-2 with TRBJ2-3; 13 bases agree with TRBD2. The CDR3 consists of 16 residues. With 6 bases clipped from V and 6 bases from J, the junction kept 9 bases outside the gene matches. Looked up from germline, CDR1 is SGHAT and CDR2 is FQNNGV. CDR3 region: CASRPTGLAGTDTQYF. The CDR3, as DNA: TGTGCCAGCAGACCAACGGGACTAGCGGGAACCGATACGCAGTATTTT.

The V call is TRBV9, the J call TRBJ1-2; a weak D match, TRBD1 (5 bases). Germline CDR1 reads SGDLS; CDR2 reads YYNGEE. The CDR3 covers 14 residues. The V gene lost 4 bases and the J gene lost 7 bases, with 17 bases spanning the gap. The CDR3 DNA reads as TGTGCCAGCAGCCCCGTCGGGGGATTTGGTGGCTACACCTTC. This translates into CASSPVGGFGGYTF.

This clone came up once. The junction and the germline gene differ at one end; a read error may be behind it. V is TRBV7-9 and J is TRBJ2-1; 9 positions agree with TRBD2. The germline V gene has CDR1 SEHNR and CDR2 FQNEAQ (reference sequence). CDR3 length equals 16 residues. CDR3 region: CSSSFPSSGKYNEQFF. In DNA, the CDR3 is TGTTCCAGCAGCTTTCCTTCTAGCGGGAAATACAATGAGCAGTTCTTC.

The chain employs TRBV9 and TRBJ1-3; a weak D match, TRBD1 (6 bases). Germline CDR1 and CDR2: SGDLS and YYNGEE. Trimming cost V 1 base and J 0 bases, with 8 bases left between them. The CDR3 is 15 amino acids. The CDR3 here is CASSVTGSSGNTIYF. The CDR3 coding sequence is TGTGCCAGCAGCGTAACAGGGAGCTCTGGAAACACCATATATTTT.

A single count supports this clone. This rearrangement joins TRBV10-3 to TRBJ2-7, with 7 bases matching TRBD2. V shed 3 bases, J shed 3 bases, and the junction held 11 bases outside the gene matches. CDR3 length: 16 amino acids. CDR1 is ENHRY and CDR2 is SYGVKD in the germline V gene. The CDR3 spells CAISDFTGGGGYEQYF. The CDR3 nucleotides are TGTGCCATCAGTGACTTTACGGGGGGTGGGGGCTACGAGCAGTACTTC.

The rearrangement uses TRBV19 and TRBJ1-1; D is ambiguous. Trimming left V 1 base short and J 11 bases short, with 17 bases between. The length of the CDR3 is 14 residues. Per germline, CDR1 LNHDA and CDR2 SQIVND (reference sequence). CDR3 nucleotide sequence: TGTGCCAGTAGTATAGGAGGTCAATGGGTCTCGGCTTTCTTT. This translates into CASSIGGQWVSAFF.

This chain links TRBV5-1 with TRBJ2-1; D might be TRBD2 (6 bases). The V gene lost 0 bases and the J gene lost 8 bases, with 9 bases spanning the gap. Germline V gene lookup returns CDR1 SGHRS and CDR2 YFSETQ. This CDR3 has 13 amino acids. CDR3 region: CASSLGLGDEQFF. As DNA, the CDR3 is TGCGCCAGCAGCTTGGGACTAGGCGATGAGCAGTTCTTC.

Only a few counts were recorded for this clone. V usage is TRBV7-3 and J usage is TRBJ2-5; no definite D call. The germline V gene has CDR1 SGHTA and CDR2 FQGTGA. This CDR3 spans 15 amino acids. Trimming removed 0 bases from V and 3 bases from J, with 11 bases in between. CDR3 in amino acids: CASSLTGQPKETQYF. As DNA, the CDR3 is TGTGCCAGCAGCTTAACTGGGCAGCCGAAAGAGACCCAGTACTTC.

The chain links TRBV1 to TRBJ2-3; TRBD2 is the table's D call and was not checked against the DNA. TRBV1 is shown as a pseudogene. This CDR3 region has 16 residues. The CDR3 spells CTSSPTSGVFPDTQYF. CDR3 DNA: TGCACCAGCAGTCCAACTAGCGGGGTATTTCCAGATACGCAGTATTTT.

The V and J genes are TRBV27 and TRBJ2-7; 10 bases line up with TRBD2. J gave up 2 bases and V 0 bases, and 4 bases lay outside the gene matches. The germline V gene encodes CDR1 MNHEY and CDR2 SMNVEV (reference sequence). This CDR3 is 16 amino acids long. DNA of the CDR3: TGTGCCAGCAGTTTATCCCGGACTAGCGGTACCTACGAGCAGTACTTC. Translated: CASSLSRTSGTYEQYF.

On this clone: Other DNA sequences from this sample encode an identical CDR3 as well. The J gene is TRBJ2-5, the V gene TRBV4-1, with 13 bases identical to TRBD2. V was clipped by 1 base and J by 5 bases; unmatched bases: 4. Germline V gene sequence: CDR1 MGHRA, CDR2 YSYEKL. The CDR3 has 16 residues. In nucleotides, the CDR3 is TGCGCCAGCAGCCAAGGACTAGCGGGGGGTTGGGAGACCCAGTACTTC. It specifies CASSQGLAGGWETQYF.

V is TRBV21-1 and J is TRBJ1-5. TRBV21-1 is labeled a pseudogene. The CDR3 is 13 residues long. CDR3 amino acids: CASSKREGQPQHF. The CDR3 nucleotides are TGTGCCAGCAGCAAAAGGGAGGGCCAGCCCCAGCATTTT.

V is TRBV6-1 and J is TRBJ1-2; no firm D call. V lost 3 bases and J 6 bases, leaving 8 bases between the germline ends. CDR3 length: 12 amino acids. From germline, CDR1 is MNHNS and CDR2 SASEGT. The CDR3 nucleotides are TGTGCCAGCAGTGAGTACGGAGATGGCTACACCTTC. This translates into CASSEYGDGYTF.

This clone was picked up one time. The chain joins TRBV28 to TRBJ1-5; D is uncertain. The CDR3 is 13 amino acids. The V gene's germline CDR1 is MDHEN and CDR2 SYDVKM. Trimming cost V 8 bases and J 7 bases, with 15 bases left between them. In DNA, the CDR3 is TGTGCCAGCCGTAGCCTAGCCGCGCAGCCCCAGCATTTT. Translated, it gives CASRSLAAQPQHF. Combining the CDR3 with reference TRBV28 and TRBJ1-5 gives the whole variable domain DVKVTQSSRYLVKRTGEKVFLECVQDMDHENMFWYRQDPGLGLRLIYFSYDVKMKEKGDIPEGYSVSREKKERFSLILESASTNQTSMYLCASRSLAAQPQHFGDGTRLSIL.

This chain connects TRBV28 to TRBJ2-2; no clear D. The CDR3 extends over 15 amino acids. Trimming removed 8 bases from V and 0 bases from J, with 13 bases in between. The germline V gene has CDR1 MDHEN and CDR2 SYDVKM. CDR3 in amino acids: CASFPGRSNTGELFF. In DNA form, the CDR3 reads TGTGCCAGCTTCCCCGGCAGGTCGAACACCGGGGAGCTGTTTTTT.